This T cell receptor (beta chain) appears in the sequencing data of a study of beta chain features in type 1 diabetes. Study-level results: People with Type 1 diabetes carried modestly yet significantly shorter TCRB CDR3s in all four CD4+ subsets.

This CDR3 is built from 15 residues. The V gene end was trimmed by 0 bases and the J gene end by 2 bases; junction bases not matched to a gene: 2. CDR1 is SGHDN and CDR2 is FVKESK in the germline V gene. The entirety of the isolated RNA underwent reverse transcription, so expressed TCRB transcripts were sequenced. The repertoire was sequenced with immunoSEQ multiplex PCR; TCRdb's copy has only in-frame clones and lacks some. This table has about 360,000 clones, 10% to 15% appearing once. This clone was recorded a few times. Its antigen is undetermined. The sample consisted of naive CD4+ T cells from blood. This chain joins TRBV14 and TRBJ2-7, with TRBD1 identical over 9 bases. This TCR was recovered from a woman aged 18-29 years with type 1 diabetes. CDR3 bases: TGTGCCAGCAGCCAAGACGGGACAGGGCCCTACGAGCAGTACTTC. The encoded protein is CASSQDGTGPYEQYF.